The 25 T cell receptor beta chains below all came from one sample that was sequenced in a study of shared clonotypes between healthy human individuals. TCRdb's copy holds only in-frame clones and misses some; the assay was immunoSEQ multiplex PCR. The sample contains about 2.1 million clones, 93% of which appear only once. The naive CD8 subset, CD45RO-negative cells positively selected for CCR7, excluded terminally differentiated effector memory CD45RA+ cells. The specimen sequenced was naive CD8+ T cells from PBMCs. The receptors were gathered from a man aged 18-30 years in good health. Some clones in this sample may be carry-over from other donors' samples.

The CDR3 nucleotides read TGTGCCAGCAGTCGAACAGGGTATATTGGCGGGGAGCTGTTTTTT. This sequence encodes CASSRTGYIGGELFF. The V call is TRBV27, the J call TRBJ2-2; D perhaps matches TRBD1 (6 bases). The CDR3 loop spans 15 amino acids. The V gene's germline CDR1 is MNHEY and CDR2 SMNVEV (reference sequence). Trimming cost V 5 bases and J 7 bases, with 17 bases left between them.

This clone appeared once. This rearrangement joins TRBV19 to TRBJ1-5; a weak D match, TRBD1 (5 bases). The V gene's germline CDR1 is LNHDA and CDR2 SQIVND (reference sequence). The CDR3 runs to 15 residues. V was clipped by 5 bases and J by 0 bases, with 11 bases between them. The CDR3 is CASSFQGLSNQPQHF. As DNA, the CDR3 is TGTGCCAGTAGTTTTCAGGGACTTAGCAATCAGCCCCAGCATTTT.

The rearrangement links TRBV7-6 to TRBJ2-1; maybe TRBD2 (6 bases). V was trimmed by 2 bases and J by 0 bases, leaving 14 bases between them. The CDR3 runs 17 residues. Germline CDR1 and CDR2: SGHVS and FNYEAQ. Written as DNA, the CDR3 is TGTGCCAGCAGCTTAAGGGGACTGCCAACCTCCTACAATGAGCAGTTCTTC. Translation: CASSLRGLPTSYNEQFF.

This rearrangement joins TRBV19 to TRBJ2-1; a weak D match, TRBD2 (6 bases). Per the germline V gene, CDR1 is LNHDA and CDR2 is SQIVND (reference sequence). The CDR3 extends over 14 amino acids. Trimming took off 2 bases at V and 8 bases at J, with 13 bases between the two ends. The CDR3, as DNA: TGTGCCAGTAGTATAAGAGGCGGGACCCATGAGCAGTTCTTC. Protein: CASSIRGGTHEQFF.

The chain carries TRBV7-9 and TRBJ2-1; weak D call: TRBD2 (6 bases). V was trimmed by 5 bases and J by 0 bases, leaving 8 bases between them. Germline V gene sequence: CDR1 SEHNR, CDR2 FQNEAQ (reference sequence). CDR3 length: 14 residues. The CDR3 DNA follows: TGTGCCAGCAGCGGGCGGGACTCCTACAATGAGCAGTTCTTC. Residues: CASSGRDSYNEQFF. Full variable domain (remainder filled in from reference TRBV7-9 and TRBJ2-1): DTGVSQNPRHKITKRGQNVTFRCDPISEHNRLYWYRQTLGQGPEFLTYFQNEAQLEKSRLLSDRFSAERPKGSFSTLEIQRTEQGDSAMYLCASSGRDSYNEQFFGPGTRLTVL.

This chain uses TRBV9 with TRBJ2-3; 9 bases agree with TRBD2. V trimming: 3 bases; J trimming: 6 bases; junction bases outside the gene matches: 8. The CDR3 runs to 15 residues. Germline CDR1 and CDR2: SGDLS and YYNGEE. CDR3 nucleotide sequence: TGTGCCAGCAGCGCCCGCGGGAGGGCCAGGGATACGCAGTATTTT. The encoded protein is CASSARGRARDTQYF.

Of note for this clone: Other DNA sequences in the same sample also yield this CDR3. The CDR3 spells CASSFWGSSYEQYF. Here the CDR3 DNA reads TGTGCCAGCAGTTTTTGGGGCTCCAGCTACGAGCAGTACTTC. V usage is TRBV28 and J usage is TRBJ2-7; a possible D gene is TRBD1 (5 bases). This CDR3 is built from 14 residues. Germline V gene sequence: CDR1 MDHEN, CDR2 SYDVKM. Between the trimmed V and J ends, which lost 3 bases and 3 bases, there was a span of 12 bases.

The CDR3 here is CASSILAGGYTYEQYF. The CDR3 DNA reads TGTGCCAGTAGTATTTTGGCAGGGGGCTATACCTACGAGCAGTACTTC. V gene TRBV19 combines with J gene TRBJ2-7, with TRBD1 matching 8 bases. Germline-derived CDR1 and CDR2 are LNHDA and SQIVND (reference sequence). The CDR3 loop spans 16 amino acids. J gave up 2 bases and V 3 bases, and 9 bases lay outside the gene matches. Full variable domain (missing parts from reference TRBV19 and TRBJ2-7): DGGITQSPKYLFRKEGQNVTLSCEQNLNHDAMYWYRQDPGQGLRLIYYSQIVNDFQKGDIAEGYSVSREKKESFPLTVTSAQKNPTAFYLCASSILAGGYTYEQYFGPGTRLTVT.

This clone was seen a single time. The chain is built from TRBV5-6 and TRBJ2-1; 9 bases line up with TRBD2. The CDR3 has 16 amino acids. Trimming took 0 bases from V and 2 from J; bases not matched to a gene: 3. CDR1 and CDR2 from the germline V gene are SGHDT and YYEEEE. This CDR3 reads CASSLGAGGTYNEQFF. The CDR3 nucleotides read TGTGCCAGCAGCTTGGGGGCGGGAGGGACCTACAATGAGCAGTTCTTC.

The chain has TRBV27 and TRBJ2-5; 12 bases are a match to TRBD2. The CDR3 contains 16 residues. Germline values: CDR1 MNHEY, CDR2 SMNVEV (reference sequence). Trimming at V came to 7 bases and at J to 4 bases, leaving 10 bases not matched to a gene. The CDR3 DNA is TGTGCCAGCACCTTATATCCGGGACTAGCGGGAGAGACCCAGTACTTC. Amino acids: CASTLYPGLAGETQYF.

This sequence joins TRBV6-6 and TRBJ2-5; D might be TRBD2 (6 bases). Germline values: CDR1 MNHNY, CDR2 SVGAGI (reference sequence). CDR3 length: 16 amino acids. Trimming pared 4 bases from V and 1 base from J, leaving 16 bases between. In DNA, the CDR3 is TGTGCCAGCAGTTTGAGGGACCGTAGCGGCCAAGAGACCCAGTACTTC. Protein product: CASSLRDRSGQETQYF.

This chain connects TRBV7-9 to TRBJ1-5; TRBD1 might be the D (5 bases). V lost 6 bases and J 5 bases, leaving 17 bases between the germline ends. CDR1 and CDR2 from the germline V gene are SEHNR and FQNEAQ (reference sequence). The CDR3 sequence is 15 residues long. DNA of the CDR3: TGTGCCAGCAGTCACACAGGTTTCGCCGATCAGCCCCAGCATTTT. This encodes CASSHTGFADQPQHF.

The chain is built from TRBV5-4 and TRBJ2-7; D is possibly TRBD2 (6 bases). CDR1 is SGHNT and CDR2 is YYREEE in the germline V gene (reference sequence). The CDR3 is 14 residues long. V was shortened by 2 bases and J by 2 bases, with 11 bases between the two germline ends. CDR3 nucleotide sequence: TGTGCCAGCAGCTTCGGCGGGGAAGCCTACGAGCAGTACTTC. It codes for CASSFGGEAYEQYF.

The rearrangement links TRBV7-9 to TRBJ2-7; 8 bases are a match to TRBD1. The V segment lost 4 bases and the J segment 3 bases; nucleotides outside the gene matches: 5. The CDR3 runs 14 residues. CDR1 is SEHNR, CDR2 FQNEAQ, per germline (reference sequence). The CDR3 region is CASSSQGVDYEQYF. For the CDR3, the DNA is TGTGCCAGCAGCTCACAGGGGGTAGACTACGAGCAGTACTTC.

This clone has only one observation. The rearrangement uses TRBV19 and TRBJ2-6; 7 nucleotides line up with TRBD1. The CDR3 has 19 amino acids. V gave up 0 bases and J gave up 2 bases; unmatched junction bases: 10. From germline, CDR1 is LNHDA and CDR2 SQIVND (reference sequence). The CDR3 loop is CASSIDPQGFGAGANVLTF. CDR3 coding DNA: TGTGCCAGTAGTATAGACCCACAGGGGTTTGGTGCTGGGGCCAACGTCCTGACTTTC.

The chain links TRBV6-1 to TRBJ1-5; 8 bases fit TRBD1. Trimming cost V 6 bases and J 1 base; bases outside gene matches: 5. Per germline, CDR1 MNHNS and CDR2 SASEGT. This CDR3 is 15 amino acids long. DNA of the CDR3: TGTGCCAGCAGGACAGGGGTGCAGAGCAATCAGCCCCAGCATTTT. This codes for CASRTGVQSNQPQHF.

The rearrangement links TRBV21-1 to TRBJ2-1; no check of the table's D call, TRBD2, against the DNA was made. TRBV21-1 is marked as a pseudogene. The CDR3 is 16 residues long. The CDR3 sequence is CASSNPGLATYNEQFF. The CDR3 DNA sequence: TGTGCCAGCAGCAATCCCGGACTAGCGACCTACAATGAGCAGTTCTTC.

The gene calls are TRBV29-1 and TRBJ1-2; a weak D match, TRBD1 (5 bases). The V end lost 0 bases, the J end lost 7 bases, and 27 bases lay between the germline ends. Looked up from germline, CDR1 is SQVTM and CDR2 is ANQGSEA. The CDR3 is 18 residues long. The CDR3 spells CSVEDVGSEGRSRSGYTF. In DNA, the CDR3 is TGCAGCGTTGAAGATGTTGGGTCAGAGGGGAGAAGTCGAAGTGGCTACACCTTC.

DNA of the CDR3: TGTGCCAGCAGTTACCCATTGGGGCCTAATGAAAAACTGTTTTTT. This codes for CASSYPLGPNEKLFF. This chain links TRBV28 with TRBJ1-4; TRBD1 is a possible D gene (5 bases). Germline-derived CDR1 and CDR2 are MDHEN and SYDVKM. V was shortened by 4 bases and J by 3 bases, with 12 bases between the two germline ends. The CDR3 loop spans 15 amino acids.

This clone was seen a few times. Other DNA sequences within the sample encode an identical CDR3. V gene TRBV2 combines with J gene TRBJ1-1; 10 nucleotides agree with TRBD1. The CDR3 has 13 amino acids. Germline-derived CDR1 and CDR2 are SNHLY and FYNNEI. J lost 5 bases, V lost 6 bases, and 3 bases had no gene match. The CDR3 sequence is CASRDRGRTEAFF. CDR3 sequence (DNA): TGTGCCAGCAGGGACAGGGGGAGGACTGAAGCTTTCTTT.

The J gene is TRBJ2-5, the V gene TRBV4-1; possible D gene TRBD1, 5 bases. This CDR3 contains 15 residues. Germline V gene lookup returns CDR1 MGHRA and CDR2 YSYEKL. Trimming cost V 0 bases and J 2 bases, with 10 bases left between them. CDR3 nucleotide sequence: TGCGCCAGCAGCCAAGAGGACAACCCTCAAGAGACCCAGTACTTC. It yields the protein CASSQEDNPQETQYF.

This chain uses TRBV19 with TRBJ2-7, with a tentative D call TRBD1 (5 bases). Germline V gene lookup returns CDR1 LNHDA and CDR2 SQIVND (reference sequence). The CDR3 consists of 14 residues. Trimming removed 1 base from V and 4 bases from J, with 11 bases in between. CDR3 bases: TGTGCCAGTAGTATAGTTGGCAGGGAATACGAGCAGTACTTC. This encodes CASSIVGREYEQYF.

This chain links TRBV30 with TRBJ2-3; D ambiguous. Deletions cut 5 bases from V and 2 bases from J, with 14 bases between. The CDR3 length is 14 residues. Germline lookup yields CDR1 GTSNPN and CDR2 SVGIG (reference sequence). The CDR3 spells CAWGFLGNTDTQYF. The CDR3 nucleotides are TGTGCCTGGGGTTTTTTGGGGAACACAGATACGCAGTATTTT.

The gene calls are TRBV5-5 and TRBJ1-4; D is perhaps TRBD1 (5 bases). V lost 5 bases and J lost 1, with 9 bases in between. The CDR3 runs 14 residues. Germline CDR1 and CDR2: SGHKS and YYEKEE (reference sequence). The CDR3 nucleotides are TGTGCCAGCAGGGGGGGTATAACTAATGAAAAACTGTTTTTT. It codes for CASRGGITNEKLFF.

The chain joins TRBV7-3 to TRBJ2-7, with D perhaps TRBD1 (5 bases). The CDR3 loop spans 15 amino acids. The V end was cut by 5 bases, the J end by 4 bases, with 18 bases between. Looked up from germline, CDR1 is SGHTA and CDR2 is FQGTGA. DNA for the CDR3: TGTGCCAGCAGCCCCGGCCCCGCGACAGCGTACGAGCAGTACTTC. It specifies CASSPGPATAYEQYF.